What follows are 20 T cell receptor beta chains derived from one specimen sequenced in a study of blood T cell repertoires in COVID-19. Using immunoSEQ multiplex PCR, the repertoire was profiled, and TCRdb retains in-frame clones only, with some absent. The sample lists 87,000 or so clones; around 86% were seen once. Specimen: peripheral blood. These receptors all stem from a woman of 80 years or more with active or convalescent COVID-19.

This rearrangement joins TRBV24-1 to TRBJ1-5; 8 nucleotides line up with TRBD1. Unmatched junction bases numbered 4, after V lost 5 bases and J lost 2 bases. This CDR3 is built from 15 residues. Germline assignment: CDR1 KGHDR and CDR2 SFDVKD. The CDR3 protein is CATSGTGQGNQPQHF. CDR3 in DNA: TGTGCCACCAGTGGGACGGGACAGGGCAATCAGCCCCAGCATTTT.

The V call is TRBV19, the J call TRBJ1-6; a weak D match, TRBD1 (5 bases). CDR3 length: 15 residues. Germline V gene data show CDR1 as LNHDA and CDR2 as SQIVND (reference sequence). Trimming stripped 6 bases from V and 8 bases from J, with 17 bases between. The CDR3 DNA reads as TGTGCCAGTAGAATCGCGTCTAGGGGCTATTCACCCCTCCACTTT. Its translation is CASRIASRGYSPLHF.

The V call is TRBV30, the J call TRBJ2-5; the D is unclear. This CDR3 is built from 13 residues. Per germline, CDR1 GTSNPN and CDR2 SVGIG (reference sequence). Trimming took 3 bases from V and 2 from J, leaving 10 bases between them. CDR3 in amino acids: CAWSGPVQETQYF. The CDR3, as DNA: TGTGCCTGGAGCGGTCCGGTTCAAGAGACCCAGTACTTC.

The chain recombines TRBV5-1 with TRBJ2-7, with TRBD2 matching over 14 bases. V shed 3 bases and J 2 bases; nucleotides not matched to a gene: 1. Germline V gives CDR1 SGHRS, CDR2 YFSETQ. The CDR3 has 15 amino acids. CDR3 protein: CASSSGLAGAYEQYF. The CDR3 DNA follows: TGCGCCAGCAGCTCGGGACTAGCGGGAGCCTACGAGCAGTACTTC.

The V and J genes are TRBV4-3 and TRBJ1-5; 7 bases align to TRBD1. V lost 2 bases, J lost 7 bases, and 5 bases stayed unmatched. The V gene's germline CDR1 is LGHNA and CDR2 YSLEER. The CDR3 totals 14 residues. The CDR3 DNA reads TGCGCCAGCAGCCAATACAGGGGATTCCAGCCCCAGCATTTT. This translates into CASSQYRGFQPQHF.

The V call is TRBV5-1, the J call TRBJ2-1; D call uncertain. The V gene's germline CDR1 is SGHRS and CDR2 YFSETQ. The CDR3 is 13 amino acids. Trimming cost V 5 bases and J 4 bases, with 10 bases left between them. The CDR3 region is CASRPTEYNEQFF. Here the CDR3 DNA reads TGCGCCAGCAGGCCTACAGAGTACAATGAGCAGTTCTTC.

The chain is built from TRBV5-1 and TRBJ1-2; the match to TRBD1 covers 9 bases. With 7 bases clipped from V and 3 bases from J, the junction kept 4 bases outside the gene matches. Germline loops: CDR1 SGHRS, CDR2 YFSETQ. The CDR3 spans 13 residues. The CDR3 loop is CASGDRDDYGYTF. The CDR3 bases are TGCGCCAGCGGGGACAGGGACGACTATGGCTACACCTTC. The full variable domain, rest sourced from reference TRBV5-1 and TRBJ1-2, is KAGVTQTPRYLIKTRGQQVTLSCSPISGHRSVSWYQQTPGQGLQFLFEYFSETQRNKGNFPGRFSGRQFSNSRSEMNVSTLELGDSALYLCASGDRDDYGYTFGSGTRLTVV.

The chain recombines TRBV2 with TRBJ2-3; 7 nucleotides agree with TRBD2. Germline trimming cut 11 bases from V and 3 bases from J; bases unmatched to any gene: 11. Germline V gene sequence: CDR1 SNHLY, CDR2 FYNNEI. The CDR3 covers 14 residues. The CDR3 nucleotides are TGTGCCGGGCTAAGCGGGGTAAGAACAGATACGCAGTATTTT. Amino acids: CAGLSGVRTDTQYF.

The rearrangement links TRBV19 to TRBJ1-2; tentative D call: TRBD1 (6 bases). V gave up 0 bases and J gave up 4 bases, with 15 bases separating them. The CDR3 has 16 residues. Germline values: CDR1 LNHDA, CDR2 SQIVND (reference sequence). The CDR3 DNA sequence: TGTGCCAGTAGTATAGACACAGGGCGGGTGTTCTATGGCTACACCTTC. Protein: CASSIDTGRVFYGYTF.

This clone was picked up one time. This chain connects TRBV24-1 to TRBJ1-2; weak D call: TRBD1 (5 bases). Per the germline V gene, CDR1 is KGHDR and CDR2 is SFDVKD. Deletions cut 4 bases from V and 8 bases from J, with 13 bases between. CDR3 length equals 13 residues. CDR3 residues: CATSDFGGRGYTF. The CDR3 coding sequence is TGTGCCACCAGTGACTTCGGGGGGAGGGGCTACACCTTC.

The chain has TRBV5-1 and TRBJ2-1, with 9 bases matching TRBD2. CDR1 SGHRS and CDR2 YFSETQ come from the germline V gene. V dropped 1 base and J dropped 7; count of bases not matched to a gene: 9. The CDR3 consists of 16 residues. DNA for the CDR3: TGCGCCAGCAGCTTGATGTTGGCGGGGGGGCAAAATGAGCAGTTCTTC. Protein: CASSLMLAGGQNEQFF.

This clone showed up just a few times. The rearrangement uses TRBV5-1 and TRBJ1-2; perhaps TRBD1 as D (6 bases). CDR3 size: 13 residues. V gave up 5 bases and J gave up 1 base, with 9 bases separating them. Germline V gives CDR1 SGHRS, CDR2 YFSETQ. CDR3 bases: TGCGCCAGCAGTCAGGACAGTAACTATGGCTACACCTTC. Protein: CASSQDSNYGYTF.

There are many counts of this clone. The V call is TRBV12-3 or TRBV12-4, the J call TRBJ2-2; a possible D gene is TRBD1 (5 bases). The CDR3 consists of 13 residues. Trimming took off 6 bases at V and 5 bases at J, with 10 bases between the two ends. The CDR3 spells CASRGAGTGELFF. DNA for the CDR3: TGTGCCAGCAGAGGGGCAGGGACCGGGGAGCTGTTTTTT.

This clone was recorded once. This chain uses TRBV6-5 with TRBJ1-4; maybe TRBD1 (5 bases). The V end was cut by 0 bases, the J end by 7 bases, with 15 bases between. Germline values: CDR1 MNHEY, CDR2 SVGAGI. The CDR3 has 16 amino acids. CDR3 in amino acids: CASSYSIGGGGEKLFF. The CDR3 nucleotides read TGTGCCAGCAGTTACTCGATCGGGGGTGGCGGTGAAAAACTGTTTTTT.

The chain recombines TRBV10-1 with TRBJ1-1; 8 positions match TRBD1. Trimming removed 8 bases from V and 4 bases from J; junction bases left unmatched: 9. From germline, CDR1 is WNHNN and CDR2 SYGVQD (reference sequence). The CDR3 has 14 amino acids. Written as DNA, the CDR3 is TGCGCCAGCGAACAAGGACAGGGAGGCACTGAAGCTTTCTTT. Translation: CASEQGQGGTEAFF.

The CDR3 is CASSTDSDNSPLHF. CDR3 DNA sequence: TGTGCCAGTAGTACGGACAGCGATAATTCACCCCTCCACTTT. The chain uses TRBV19 and TRBJ1-6, with a possible D match to TRBD1 (6 bases). V lost 4 bases and J lost 5, with 9 bases in between. CDR1 is LNHDA and CDR2 is SQIVND in the germline V gene (reference sequence). The CDR3 has 14 amino acids.

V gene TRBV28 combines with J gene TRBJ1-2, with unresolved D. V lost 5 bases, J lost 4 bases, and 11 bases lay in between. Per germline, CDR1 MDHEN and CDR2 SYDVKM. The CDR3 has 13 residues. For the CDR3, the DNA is TGTGCCAGCAGTCCCCCCCCATCCTATGGCTACACCTTC. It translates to CASSPPPSYGYTF.

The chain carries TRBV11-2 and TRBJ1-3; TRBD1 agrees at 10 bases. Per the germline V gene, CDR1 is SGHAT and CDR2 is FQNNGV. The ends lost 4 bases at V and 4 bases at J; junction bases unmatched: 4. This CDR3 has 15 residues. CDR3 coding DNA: TGTGCCAGCAGCTCTGGACAGGGGGAAGGAAACACCATATATTTT. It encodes CASSSGQGEGNTIYF.

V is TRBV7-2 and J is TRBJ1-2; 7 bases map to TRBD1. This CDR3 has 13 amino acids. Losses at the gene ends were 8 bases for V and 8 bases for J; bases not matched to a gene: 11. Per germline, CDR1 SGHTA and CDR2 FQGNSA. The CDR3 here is CASGEGALYGYTF. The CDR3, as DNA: TGTGCCAGCGGAGAGGGGGCGCTGTACGGCTACACCTTC.

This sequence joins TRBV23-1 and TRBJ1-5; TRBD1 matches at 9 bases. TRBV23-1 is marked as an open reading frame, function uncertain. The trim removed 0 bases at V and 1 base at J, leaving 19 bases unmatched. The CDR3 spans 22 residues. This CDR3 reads CASSQSWMTDRGGVKSNQPQHF. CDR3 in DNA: TGCGCCAGCAGTCAATCCTGGATGACGGACAGGGGCGGGGTGAAGAGCAATCAGCCCCAGCATTTT.